The 13 T cell receptor beta chains reported below all come from one sample, sequenced in a study of cytomegalovirus exposure and HLA in healthy donors. This PCR relied on a set of 60 Vbeta primers and 13 Jbeta primers. TCRdb's table, derived via immunoSEQ multiplex PCR, lists solely in-frame clones and lacks some. The sample consists of around 190,000 clones, around three quarters of them appearing once. The sequencing sample was made of PBMCs. These TCRs come from a man aged 25-45 years in good health and CMV-seronegative.

This clone occurred once. V usage is TRBV28 and J usage is TRBJ2-7; D perhaps matches TRBD1 (6 bases). Germline assignment: CDR1 MDHEN and CDR2 SYDVKM. V dropped 8 bases and J dropped 2 bases, with 13 bases sitting between them. CDR3 length equals 13 residues. CDR3: CASYRQAAYEQYF. CDR3 nucleotides: TGTGCCAGCTACCGACAGGCGGCCTACGAGCAGTACTTC.

The chain combines TRBV5-4 with TRBJ1-4, with 10 bases aligning to TRBD1. CDR3 length equals 15 residues. Germline-derived CDR1 and CDR2 are SGHNT and YYREEE (reference sequence). Germline trimming cut 2 bases from V and 7 bases from J; bases unmatched to any gene: 5. The CDR3 region is CASSFDRGQGEKLFF. CDR3 nucleotide sequence: TGTGCCAGCAGCTTTGACAGGGGGCAGGGTGAAAAACTGTTTTTT.

The chain employs TRBV2 and TRBJ2-7, with 10 bases identical to TRBD1. V trimming: 4 bases; J trimming: 5 bases; junction bases outside the gene matches: 5. The CDR3 is 14 amino acids. Germline V gene data show CDR1 as SNHLY and CDR2 as FYNNEI. The CDR3 region has the DNA TGTGCCAGCAGTGGCGGGACAGGGGATCACGAGCAGTACTTC. Its translation: CASSGGTGDHEQYF.

The chain is built from TRBV7-6 and TRBJ2-7, with a tentative D call TRBD2 (6 bases). This CDR3 has 13 residues. The V and J ends lost 5 bases and 5 bases respectively, with 13 bases between them. The germline gives CDR1 SGHVS, CDR2 FNYEAQ. CDR3 coding DNA: TGTGCCAGCAGCCCCAACCCGGGAGACGAGCAGTACTTC. Residues: CASSPNPGDEQYF.

The V and J genes are TRBV5-1 and TRBJ1-1, with D perhaps matching TRBD1 (6 bases). Germline V lookup: CDR1 SGHRS, CDR2 YFSETQ. Trimming took 7 bases from V and 1 from J, leaving 14 bases between them. The CDR3 has 14 residues. Written as DNA, the CDR3 is TGCGCCAGCGGAACAGGGAATGGGAACACTGAAGCTTTCTTT. It codes for CASGTGNGNTEAFF.

This clone occurred a few times. The chain couples TRBV28 to TRBJ1-5; 10 bases are a match to TRBD1. V shed 7 bases, J shed 6 bases, and the junction held 12 bases outside the gene matches. The CDR3 sequence is 16 residues long. CDR1 and CDR2 (germline): MDHEN, SYDVKM. The CDR3: CASTGTGENLFQPQHF. The DNA of the CDR3 is TGTGCCAGCACCGGGACAGGGGAGAACTTATTTCAGCCCCAGCATTTT.

This clone was seen a few times. The chain uses TRBV15 and TRBJ2-2; 10 nucleotides line up with TRBD1. Unmatched junction bases numbered 11, after V lost 1 base and J lost 9 bases. Germline V lookup: CDR1 LNHNV, CDR2 YYDKDF (reference sequence). The CDR3 has 17 amino acids. The CDR3 bases are TGTGCCACCAGCAGAGGGATTTCCGGGACAGGGGTTAGGGAGCTGTTTTTT. Amino acids: CATSRGISGTGVRELFF.

The sample holds one count of this clone. The V call is TRBV5-4, the J call TRBJ2-3; possibly TRBD2 for D (5 bases). The CDR3 totals 15 residues. V was clipped by 4 bases and J by 1 base, with 13 bases between them. Germline V gene sequence: CDR1 SGHNT, CDR2 YYREEE (reference sequence). For the CDR3, the DNA is TGTGCCAGCAGCCTATGGCTAGCCGGCACAGATACGCAGTATTTT. As protein: CASSLWLAGTDTQYF.

This clone was seen a handful of times. V usage is TRBV2 and J usage is TRBJ2-1; 8 bases are shared with TRBD2. Trimming cost V 8 bases and J 0 bases; bases outside gene matches: 3. Germline V gene lookup returns CDR1 SNHLY and CDR2 FYNNEI. CDR3 length: 14 residues. The CDR3 loop reads CASLGLGSYNEQFF. CDR3 DNA: TGTGCCAGCCTGGGACTAGGCTCCTACAATGAGCAGTTCTTC. Full variable domain (outside the CDR3, taken from reference TRBV2 and TRBJ2-1): EPEVTQTPSHQVTQMGQEVILRCVPISNHLYFYWYRQILGQKVEFLVSFYNNEISEKSEIFDDQFSVERPDGSNFTLKIRSTKLEDSAMYFCASLGLGSYNEQFFGPGTRLTVL.

The rearrangement joins TRBV21-1 to TRBJ1-1; the table's TRBD1 call for D was not verified on the DNA. TRBV21-1 is termed a pseudogene. This CDR3 spans 16 amino acids. The CDR3 nucleotides read TGTGCCAGCAGCAAAACTGTTCCAGGGGGGAGCACTGAAGCTTTCTTT. It specifies CASSKTVPGGSTEAFF.

The count of this clone is one. J is TRBJ2-7 and V is TRBV5-1; perhaps TRBD2 as D (6 bases). Germline V CDR1 and CDR2: SGHRS, YFSETQ. The CDR3 loop spans 15 amino acids. Trimming cost V 0 bases and J 4 bases, with 14 bases left between them. DNA of the CDR3: TGCGCCAGCAGCTTGGAAGGGGAGGCCATTTACGAGCAGTACTTC. Its protein is CASSLEGEAIYEQYF.

The table lists this clone with a few counts. The DNA for the CDR3 is TGCGCCAGCAGCCCGCGGGTGGGCACAGATACGCAGTATTTT. It codes for CASSPRVGTDTQYF. This chain joins TRBV5-1 and TRBJ2-3; a weak D match, TRBD2 (5 bases). The CDR3 has 14 amino acids. Trimming shortened V by 4 bases and J by 1 base, and 10 bases separated the two germline ends. Germline values: CDR1 SGHRS, CDR2 YFSETQ.

The rearrangement uses TRBV29-1 and TRBJ1-2, with 9 nucleotides matching TRBD1. The trim removed 8 bases at V and 3 bases at J, leaving 7 bases unmatched. The germline V gene encodes CDR1 SQVTM and CDR2 ANQGSEA. CDR3 length: 13 residues. The CDR3 DNA sequence: TGCAGCACCGGGACAGGGCTAGACTATGGCTACACCTTC. Residues: CSTGTGLDYGYTF.